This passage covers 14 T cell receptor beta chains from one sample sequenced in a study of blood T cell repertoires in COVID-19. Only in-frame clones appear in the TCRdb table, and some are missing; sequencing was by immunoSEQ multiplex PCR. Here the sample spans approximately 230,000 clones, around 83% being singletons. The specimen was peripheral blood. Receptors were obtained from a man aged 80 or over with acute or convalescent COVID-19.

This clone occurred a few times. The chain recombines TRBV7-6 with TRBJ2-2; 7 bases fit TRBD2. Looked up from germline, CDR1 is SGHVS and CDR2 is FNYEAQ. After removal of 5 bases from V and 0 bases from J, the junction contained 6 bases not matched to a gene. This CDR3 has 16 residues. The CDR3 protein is CASSPGTTPNTGELFF. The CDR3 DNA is TGTGCCAGCAGCCCAGGGACTACGCCGAACACCGGGGAGCTGTTTTTT. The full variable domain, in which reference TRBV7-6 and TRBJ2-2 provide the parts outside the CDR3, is GAGVSQSPRYKVTKRGQDVALRCDPISGHVSLYWYRQALGQGPEFLTYFNYEAQQDKSGLPNDRFSAERPEGSISTLTIQRTEQRDSAMYRCASSPGTTPNTGELFFGEGSRLTVL.

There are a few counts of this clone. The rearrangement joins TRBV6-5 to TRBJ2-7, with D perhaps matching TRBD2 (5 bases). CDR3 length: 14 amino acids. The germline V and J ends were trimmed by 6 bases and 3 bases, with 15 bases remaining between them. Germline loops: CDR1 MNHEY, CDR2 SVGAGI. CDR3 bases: TGTGCCAGCAGGAGCCGGGAATTGAGCTACGAGCAGTACTTC. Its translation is CASRSRELSYEQYF.

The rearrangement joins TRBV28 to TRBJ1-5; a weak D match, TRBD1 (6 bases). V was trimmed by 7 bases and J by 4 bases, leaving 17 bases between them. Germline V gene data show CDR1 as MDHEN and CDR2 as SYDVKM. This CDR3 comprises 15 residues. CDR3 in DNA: TGTGCCAGCATCTGGGGGGGGGCAGGAAATCAGCCCCAGCATTTT. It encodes CASIWGGAGNQPQHF.

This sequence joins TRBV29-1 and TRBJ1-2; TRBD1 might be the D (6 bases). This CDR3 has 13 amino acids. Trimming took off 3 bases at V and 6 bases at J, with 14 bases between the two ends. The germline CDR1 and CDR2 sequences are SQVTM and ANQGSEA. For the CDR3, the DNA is TGCAGCGTTGAGGGTACAGGGAAGGATGGCTACACCTTC. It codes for CSVEGTGKDGYTF. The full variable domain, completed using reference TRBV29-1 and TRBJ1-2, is SAVISQKPSRDICQRGTSLTIQCQVDSQVTMMFWYRQQPGQSLTLIATANQGSEATYESGFVIDKFPISRPNLTFSTLTVSNMSPEDSSIYLCSVEGTGKDGYTFGSGTRLTVV.

CDR3 residues: CSVVGGFGEKLFF. Here the CDR3 DNA reads TGCAGCGTTGTGGGGGGATTTGGCGAAAAACTGTTTTTT. V and J are TRBV29-1 and TRBJ1-4, with a possible D match to TRBD1 (5 bases). The CDR3 extends over 13 amino acids. V gave up 4 bases and J gave up 8 bases, with 14 bases separating them. The germline gives CDR1 SQVTM, CDR2 ANQGSEA. Complete variable domain (other parts from reference TRBV29-1 and TRBJ1-4): SAVISQKPSRDICQRGTSLTIQCQVDSQVTMMFWYRQQPGQSLTLIATANQGSEATYESGFVIDKFPISRPNLTFSTLTVSNMSPEDSSIYLCSVVGGFGEKLFFGSGTQLSVL.

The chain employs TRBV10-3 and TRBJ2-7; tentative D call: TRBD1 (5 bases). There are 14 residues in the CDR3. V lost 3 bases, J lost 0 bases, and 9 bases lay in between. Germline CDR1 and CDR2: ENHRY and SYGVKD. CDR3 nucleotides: TGTGCCATCAGTGACAGGGCTAGCTCCTACGAGCAGTACTTC. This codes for CAISDRASSYEQYF.

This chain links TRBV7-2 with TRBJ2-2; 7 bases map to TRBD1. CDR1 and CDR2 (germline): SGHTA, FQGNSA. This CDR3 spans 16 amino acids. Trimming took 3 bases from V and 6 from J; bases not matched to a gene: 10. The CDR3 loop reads CASSFSRTGRAGELFF. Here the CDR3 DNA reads TGTGCCAGCAGCTTTTCCAGGACAGGCAGGGCCGGGGAGCTGTTTTTT. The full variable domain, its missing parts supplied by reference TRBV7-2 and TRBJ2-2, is GAGVSQSPSNKVTEKGKDVELRCDPISGHTALYWYRQSLGQGLEFLIYFQGNSAPDKSGLPSDRFSAERTGGSVSTLTIQRTQQEDSAVYLCASSFSRTGRAGELFFGEGSRLTVL.

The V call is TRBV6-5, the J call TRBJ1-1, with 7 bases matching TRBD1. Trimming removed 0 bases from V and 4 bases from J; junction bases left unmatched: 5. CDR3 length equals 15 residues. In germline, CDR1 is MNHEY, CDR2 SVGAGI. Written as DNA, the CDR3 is TGTGCCAGCAGTTACTCGAGAGGGGGCGGCACTGAAGCTTTCTTT. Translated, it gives CASSYSRGGGTEAFF.

This chain's CDR3 is CASSPGTSSETQYF. The DNA of the CDR3 is TGCGCCAGCAGCCCCGGGACTAGTTCAGAGACCCAGTACTTC. The V gene is TRBV5-1, the J gene TRBJ2-5, with 8 positions matching TRBD2. The CDR3 has 14 residues. Germline values: CDR1 SGHRS, CDR2 YFSETQ. J lost 4 bases, V lost 4 bases, and 6 bases had no gene match.

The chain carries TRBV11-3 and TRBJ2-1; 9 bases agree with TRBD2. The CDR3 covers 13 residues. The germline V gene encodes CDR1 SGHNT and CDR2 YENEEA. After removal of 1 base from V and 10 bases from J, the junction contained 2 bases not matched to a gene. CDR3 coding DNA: TGTGCCAGCAGCTTAGGCCTAGCGGGAGAGCAGTTCTTC. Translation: CASSLGLAGEQFF.

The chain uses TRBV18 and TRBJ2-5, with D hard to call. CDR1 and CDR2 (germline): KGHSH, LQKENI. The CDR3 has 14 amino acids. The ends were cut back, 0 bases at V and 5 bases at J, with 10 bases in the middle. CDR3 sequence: CASSPPVATETQYF. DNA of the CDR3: TGTGCCAGCTCACCACCGGTGGCAACGGAGACCCAGTACTTC.

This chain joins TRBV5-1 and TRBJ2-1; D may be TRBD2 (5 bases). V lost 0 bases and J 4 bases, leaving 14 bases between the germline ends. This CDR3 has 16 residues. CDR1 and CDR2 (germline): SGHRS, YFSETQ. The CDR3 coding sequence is TGCGCCAGCAGCTTGGCCCCGTTCCGGGGATACAATGAGCAGTTCTTC. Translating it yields CASSLAPFRGYNEQFF.

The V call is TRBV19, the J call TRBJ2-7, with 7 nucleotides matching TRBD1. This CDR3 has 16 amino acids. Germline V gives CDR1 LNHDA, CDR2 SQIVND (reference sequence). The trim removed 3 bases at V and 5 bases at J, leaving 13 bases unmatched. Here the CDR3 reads CASSIFRGTPLDEQYF. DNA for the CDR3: TGTGCCAGTAGTATTTTCAGGGGGACCCCGCTGGACGAGCAGTACTTC.

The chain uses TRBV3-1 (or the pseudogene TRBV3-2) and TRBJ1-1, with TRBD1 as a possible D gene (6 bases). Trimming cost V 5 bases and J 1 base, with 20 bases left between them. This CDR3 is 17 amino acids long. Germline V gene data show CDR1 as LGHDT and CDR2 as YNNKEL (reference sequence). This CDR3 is CASSWGQSKFTNTEAFF. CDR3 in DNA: TGTGCCAGCAGCTGGGGGCAGAGTAAATTTACGAACACTGAAGCTTTCTTT.